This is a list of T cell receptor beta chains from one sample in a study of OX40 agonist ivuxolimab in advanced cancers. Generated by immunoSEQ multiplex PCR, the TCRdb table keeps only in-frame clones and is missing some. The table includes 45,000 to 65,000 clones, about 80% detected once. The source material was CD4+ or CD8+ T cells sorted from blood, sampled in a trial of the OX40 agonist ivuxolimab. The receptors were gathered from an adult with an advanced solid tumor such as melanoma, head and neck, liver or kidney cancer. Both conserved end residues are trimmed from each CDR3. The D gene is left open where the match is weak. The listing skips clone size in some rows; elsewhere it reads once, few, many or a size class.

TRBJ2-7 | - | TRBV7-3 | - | ASSLYPSGFYEQY
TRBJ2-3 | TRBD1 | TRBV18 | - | ASSSRQGETDTQY
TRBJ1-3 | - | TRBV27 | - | ASSLAGGSGNTIY
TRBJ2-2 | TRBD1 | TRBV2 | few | ASTAQGADTGELF
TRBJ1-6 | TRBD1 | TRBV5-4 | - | ASSGQGGFSGSPLH
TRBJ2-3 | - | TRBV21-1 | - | ASSSTRDITSTDTQY
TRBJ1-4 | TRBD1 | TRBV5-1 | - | ASSWGQGQDEKLF
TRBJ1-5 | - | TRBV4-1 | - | ASKGDQPQH
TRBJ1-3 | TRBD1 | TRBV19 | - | ASTLGDRLSGNTIY
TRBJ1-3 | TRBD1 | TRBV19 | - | ASSIRTGGNTIY
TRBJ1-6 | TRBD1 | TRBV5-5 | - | ASSSTGAHYNSPLH
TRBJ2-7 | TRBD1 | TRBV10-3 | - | AIRGTDSYEQY
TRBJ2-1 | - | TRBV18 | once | ASSPPGEYNEQF
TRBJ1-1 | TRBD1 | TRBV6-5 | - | ASRITGENTEAF
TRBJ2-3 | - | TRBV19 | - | ASSLGTVTDTQY
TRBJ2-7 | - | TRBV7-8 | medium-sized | ASSLVGGTSRY
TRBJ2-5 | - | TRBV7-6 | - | ASSSQGPHGETQY
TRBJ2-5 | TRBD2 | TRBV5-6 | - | ASSLERLAGGPETQY
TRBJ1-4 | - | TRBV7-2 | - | ASSSGRGGTNEKLF
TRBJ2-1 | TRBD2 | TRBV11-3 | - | ASSSRGGRNNEQF
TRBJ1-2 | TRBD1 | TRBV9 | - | ASSEGQGAGYGYT
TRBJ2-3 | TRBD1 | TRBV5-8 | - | ASRKWTGDYRRSDTQY
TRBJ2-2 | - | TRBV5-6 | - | ASSLVGGPNTGELF
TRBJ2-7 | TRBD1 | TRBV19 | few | ASSLGTGEAREQY
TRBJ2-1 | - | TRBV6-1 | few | ASSENSARGNEQF
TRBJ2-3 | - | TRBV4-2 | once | ASSQGLSGYGMTTQY